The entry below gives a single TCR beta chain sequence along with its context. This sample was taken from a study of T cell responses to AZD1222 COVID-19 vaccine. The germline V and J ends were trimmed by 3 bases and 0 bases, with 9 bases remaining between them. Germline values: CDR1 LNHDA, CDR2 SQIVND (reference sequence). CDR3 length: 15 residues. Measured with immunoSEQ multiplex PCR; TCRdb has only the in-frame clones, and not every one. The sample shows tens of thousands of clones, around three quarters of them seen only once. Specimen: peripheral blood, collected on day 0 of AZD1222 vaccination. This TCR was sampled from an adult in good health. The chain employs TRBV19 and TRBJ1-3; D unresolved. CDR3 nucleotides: TGTGCCAGTAGTATGGAGGCAGACTCTGGAAACACCATATATTTT. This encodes CASSMEADSGNTIYF. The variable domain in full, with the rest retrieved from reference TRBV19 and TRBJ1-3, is DGGITQSPKYLFRKEGQNVTLSCEQNLNHDAMYWYRQDPGQGLRLIYYSQIVNDFQKGDIAEGYSVSREKKESFPLTVTSAQKNPTAFYLCASSMEADSGNTIYFGEGSWLTVV.